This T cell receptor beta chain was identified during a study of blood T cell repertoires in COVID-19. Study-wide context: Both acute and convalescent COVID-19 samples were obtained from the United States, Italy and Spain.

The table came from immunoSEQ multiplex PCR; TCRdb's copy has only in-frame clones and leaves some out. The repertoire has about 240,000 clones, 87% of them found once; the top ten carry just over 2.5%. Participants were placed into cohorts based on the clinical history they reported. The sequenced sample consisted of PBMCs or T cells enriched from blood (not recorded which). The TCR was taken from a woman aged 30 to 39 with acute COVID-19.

CDR3 sequence (DNA): TGTGCCAGCAGTTACTCCGGGGGGGCGGCCAAAAACATTCAGTACTTC. Its protein is CASSYSGGAAKNIQYF. This chain uses TRBV6-5 with TRBJ2-4; TRBD2 matches at 8 bases. Trimming took 0 bases from V and 1 from J; bases not matched to a gene: 2. Germline assignment: CDR1 MNHEY and CDR2 SVGAGI. The CDR3 extends over 16 amino acids.